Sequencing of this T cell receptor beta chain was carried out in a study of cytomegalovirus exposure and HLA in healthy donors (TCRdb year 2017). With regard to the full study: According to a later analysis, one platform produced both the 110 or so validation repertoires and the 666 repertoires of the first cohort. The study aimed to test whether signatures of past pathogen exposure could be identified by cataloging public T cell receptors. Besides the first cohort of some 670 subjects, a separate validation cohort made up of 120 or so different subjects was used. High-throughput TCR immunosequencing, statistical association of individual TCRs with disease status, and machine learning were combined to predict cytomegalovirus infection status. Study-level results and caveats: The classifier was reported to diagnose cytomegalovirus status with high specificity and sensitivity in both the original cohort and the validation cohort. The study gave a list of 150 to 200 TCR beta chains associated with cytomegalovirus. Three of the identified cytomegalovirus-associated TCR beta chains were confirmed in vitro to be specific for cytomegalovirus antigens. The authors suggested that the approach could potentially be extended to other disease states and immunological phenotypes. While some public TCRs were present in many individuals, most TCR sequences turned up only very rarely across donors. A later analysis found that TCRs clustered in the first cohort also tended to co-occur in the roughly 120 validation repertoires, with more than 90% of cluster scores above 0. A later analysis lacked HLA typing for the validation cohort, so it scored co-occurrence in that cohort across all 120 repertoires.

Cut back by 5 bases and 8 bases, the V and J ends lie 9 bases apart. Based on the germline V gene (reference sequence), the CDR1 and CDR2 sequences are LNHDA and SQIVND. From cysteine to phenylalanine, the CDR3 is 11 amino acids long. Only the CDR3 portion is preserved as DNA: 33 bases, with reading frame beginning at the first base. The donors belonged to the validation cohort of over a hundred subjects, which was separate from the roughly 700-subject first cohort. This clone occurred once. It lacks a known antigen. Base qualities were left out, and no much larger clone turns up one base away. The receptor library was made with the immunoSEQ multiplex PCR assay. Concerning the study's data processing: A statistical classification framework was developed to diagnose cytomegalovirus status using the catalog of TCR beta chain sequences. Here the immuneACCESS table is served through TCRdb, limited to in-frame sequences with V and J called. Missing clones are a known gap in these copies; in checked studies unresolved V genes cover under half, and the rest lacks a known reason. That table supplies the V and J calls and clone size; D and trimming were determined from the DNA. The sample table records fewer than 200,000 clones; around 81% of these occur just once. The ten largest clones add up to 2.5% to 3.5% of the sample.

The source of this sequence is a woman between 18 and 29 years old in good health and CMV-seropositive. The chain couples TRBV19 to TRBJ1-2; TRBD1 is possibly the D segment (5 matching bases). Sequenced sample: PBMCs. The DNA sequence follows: TGTGCCAGTAGTGGCCAGGGCGGCTACACCTTC. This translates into CASSGQGGYTF.